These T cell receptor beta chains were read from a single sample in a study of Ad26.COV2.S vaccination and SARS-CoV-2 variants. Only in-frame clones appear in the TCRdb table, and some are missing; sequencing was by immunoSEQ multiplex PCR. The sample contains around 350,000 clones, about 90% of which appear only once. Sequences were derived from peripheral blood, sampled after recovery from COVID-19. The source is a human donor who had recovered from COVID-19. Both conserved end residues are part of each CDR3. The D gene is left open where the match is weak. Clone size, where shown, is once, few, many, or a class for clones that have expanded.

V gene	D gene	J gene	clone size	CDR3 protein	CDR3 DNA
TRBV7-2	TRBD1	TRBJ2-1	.	CASSLAWGQGGSEQFF	TGTGCCAGCAGCTTAGCGTGGGGACAGGGGGGGAGTGAGCAGTTCTTC
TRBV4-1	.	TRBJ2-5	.	CASSQDLAGGVYQETQYF	TGCGCCAGCAGCCAAGATCTGGCGGGCGGGGTCTACCAGGAGACCCAGTACTTC
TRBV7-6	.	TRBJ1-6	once	CASSPQGRNSPLHF	TGTGCCAGCAGCCCCCAGGGTAGGAATTCACCCCTCCACTTT
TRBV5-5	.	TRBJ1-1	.	CASSGVGQAYTEAFF	TGTGCCAGCAGCGGGGTTGGGCAGGCGTACACTGAAGCTTTCTTT
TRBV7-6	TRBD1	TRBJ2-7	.	CASSLTGQGMEQYF	TGTGCCAGCAGCTTAACAGGACAGGGCATGGAGCAGTACTTC
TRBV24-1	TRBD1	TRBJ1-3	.	CATSDKTGSRGNTIYF	TGTGCCACCAGTGACAAGACAGGGTCGAGAGGAAACACCATATATTTT
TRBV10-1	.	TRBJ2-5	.	CASSGQTQETQYF	TGCGCCAGCAGTGGACAGACCCAAGAGACCCAGTACTTC
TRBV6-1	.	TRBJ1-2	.	CASSEVADGYTF	TGTGCCAGCAGTGAAGTAGCAGATGGCTACACCTTC
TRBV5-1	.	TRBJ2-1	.	CASSLAPPFREIYNEQFF	TGCGCCAGCAGCTTGGCCCCCCCGTTTCGGGAGATCTACAATGAGCAGTTCTTC
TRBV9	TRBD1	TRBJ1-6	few	CASSADRVTSPLHF	TGTGCCAGCAGCGCGGACAGGGTGACTTCACCCCTCCACTTT
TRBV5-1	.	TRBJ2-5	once	CASSLSGLGETQYF	TGCGCCAGCAGCTTGTCGGGGCTGGGGGAGACCCAGTACTTC
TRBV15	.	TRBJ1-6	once	CATSRESTPLHF	TGTGCCACCAGCAGAGAATCGACACCCCTCCACTTT
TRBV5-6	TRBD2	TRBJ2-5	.	CASSFSGGETQYF	TGTGCCAGCAGCTTTAGCGGGGGGGAGACCCAGTACTTC
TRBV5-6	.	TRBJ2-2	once	CASSLAGRGWANTGELFF	TGTGCCAGCAGCTTGGCAGGCAGGGGATGGGCGAACACCGGGGAGCTGTTTTTT
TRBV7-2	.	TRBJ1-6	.	CATSPYNSPLHF	TGTGCCACCAGTCCCTATAATTCACCCCTCCACTTT
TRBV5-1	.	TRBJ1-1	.	CASSLGGNTEAFF	TGCGCCAGCAGCTTGGGGGGCAACACTGAAGCTTTCTTT
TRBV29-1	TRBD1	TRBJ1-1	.	CSVLQGPRNTEAFF	TGCAGCGTCCTACAGGGGCCCAGGAACACTGAAGCTTTCTTT
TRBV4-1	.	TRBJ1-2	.	CASSQAAAGIYGYTF	TGCGCCAGCAGCCAAGCGGCGGCGGGGATCTATGGCTACACCTTC
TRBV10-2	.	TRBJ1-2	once	CASSEVTVYYGYTF	TGCGCCAGCAGCGAAGTGACAGTTTACTATGGCTACACCTTC
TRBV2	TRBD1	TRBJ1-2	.	CASSEDRGLLNYGYTF	TGTGCCAGCAGTGAAGACAGGGGGCTACTTAACTATGGCTACACCTTC
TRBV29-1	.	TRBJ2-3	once	CSVGFIAGTDTQYF	TGCAGCGTTGGCTTTATTGCCGGCACAGATACGCAGTATTTT
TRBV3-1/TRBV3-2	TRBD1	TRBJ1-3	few	CASSQGTGATGNTIYF	TGTGCCAGCAGCCAAGGAACAGGGGCCACTGGAAACACCATATATTTT
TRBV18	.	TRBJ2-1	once	CASSLLDRLEQFF	TGTGCCAGCTCACTACTCGACAGGTTAGAGCAGTTCTTC
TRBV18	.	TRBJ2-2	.	CASSPIGGASNTGELFF	TGTGCCAGCTCACCGATAGGCGGGGCCTCGAACACCGGGGAGCTGTTTTTT
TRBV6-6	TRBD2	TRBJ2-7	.	CASSYSGGSLSYEQYF	TGTGCCAGCAGTTACTCGGGGGGGTCCCTCTCCTACGAGCAGTACTTC
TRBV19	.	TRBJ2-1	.	CASTPSRRAAYNEQFF	TGTGCCAGTACTCCATCCCGGCGGGCAGCTTACAATGAGCAGTTCTTC
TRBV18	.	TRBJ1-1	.	CASSPPQGNTEAFF	TGTGCCAGCTCACCACCGCAAGGGAACACTGAAGCTTTCTTT
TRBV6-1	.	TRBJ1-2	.	CASSERGYGYTF	TGTGCCAGCAGTGAAAGGGGCTATGGCTACACCTTC
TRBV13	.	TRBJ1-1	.	CASSLELGRTEAFF	TGTGCCAGCAGCTTAGAGCTGGGGAGGACTGAAGCTTTCTTT
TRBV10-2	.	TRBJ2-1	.	CASSLDRYNEQFF	TGCGCCAGCTCCCTGGACAGATACAATGAGCAGTTCTTC
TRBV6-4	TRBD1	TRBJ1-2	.	CASSDSRDRRIYGYTF	TGTGCCAGCAGTGACTCAAGGGACAGAAGAATCTATGGCTACACCTTC
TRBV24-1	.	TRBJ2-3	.	CATQPRGTDTQYF	TGTGCCACCCAACCCAGGGGCACAGATACGCAGTATTTT
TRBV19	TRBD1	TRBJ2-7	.	CASSTRTGFYEQYF	TGTGCCAGTAGTACCCGGACAGGGTTCTACGAGCAGTACTTC
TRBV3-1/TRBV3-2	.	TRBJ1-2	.	CASSRRGGGEPNYGYTF	TGTGCCAGCAGCCGCCGCGGCGGGGGGGAACCTAACTATGGCTACACCTTC
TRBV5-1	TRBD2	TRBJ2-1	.	CASSLDRGGRYNEQFF	TGCGCCAGCAGCTTGGACCGGGGGGGCCGCTACAATGAGCAGTTCTTC
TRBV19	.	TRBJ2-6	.	CASTFQGSGANVLTF	TGTGCCAGTACCTTTCAGGGTTCTGGGGCCAACGTCCTGACTTTC
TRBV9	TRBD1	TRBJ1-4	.	CASSPTGAGSEKLFF	TGTGCCAGCAGTCCAACAGGGGCGGGTAGTGAAAAACTGTTTTTT
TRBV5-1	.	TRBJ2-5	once	CASSLVPQYQETQYF	TGCGCCAGCAGCTTGGTTCCCCAGTACCAAGAGACCCAGTACTTC
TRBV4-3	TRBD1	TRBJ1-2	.	CASSQRQGDGYTF	TGCGCCAGCAGCCAACGACAGGGGGATGGCTACACCTTC
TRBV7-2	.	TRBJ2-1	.	CASSSGRGQSSYNEQFF	TGTGCCAGCAGCTCAGGCCGGGGCCAGAGCTCCTACAATGAGCAGTTCTTC
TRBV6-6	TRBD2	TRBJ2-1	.	CASLPTSGGYNEQFF	TGTGCCAGCTTACCGACTAGCGGGGGCTACAATGAGCAGTTCTTC
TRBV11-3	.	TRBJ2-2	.	CASSATGRATGELFF	TGTGCCAGCAGCGCGACAGGGAGGGCCACCGGGGAGCTGTTTTTT
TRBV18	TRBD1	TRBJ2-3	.	CASSTRQGTSTDTQYF	TGTGCCAGCTCAACAAGACAGGGCACTAGCACAGATACGCAGTATTTT
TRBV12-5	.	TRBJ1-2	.	CASGLDGSYGYTF	TGTGCTAGTGGTTTGGACGGGTCCTATGGCTACACCTTC
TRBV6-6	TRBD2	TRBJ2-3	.	CASSPTSGGFLTDTQYF	TGTGCCAGCAGTCCGACTAGCGGGGGGTTCCTCACAGATACGCAGTATTTT
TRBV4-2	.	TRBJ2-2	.	CASSQDRTAPVGELFF	TGTGCCAGCAGCCAAGATCGTACGGCCCCGGTCGGGGAGCTGTTTTTT
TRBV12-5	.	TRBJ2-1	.	CASGLSRSEQFF	TGTGCTAGTGGTTTGTCCCGGTCTGAGCAGTTCTTC
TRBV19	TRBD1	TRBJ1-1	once	CASSINYRGNTEAFF	TGTGCCAGTAGTATAAACTACAGGGGGAACACTGAAGCTTTCTTT
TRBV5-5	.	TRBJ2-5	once	CASSDGAQYF	TGTGCCAGCAGCGACGGAGCCCAGTACTTC
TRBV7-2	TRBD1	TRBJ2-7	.	CASSLDRGTYEQYF	TGTGCCAGCAGCTTAGACAGGGGAACCTACGAGCAGTACTTC
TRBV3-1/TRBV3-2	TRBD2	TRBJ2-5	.	CASSPPGLAGETQYF	TGTGCCAGCAGCCCACCGGGACTAGCGGGAGAGACCCAGTACTTC
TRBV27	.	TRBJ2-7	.	CASSLTPGGLAYEQYF	TGTGCCAGCAGTTTAACCCCCGGAGGCCTGGCCTACGAGCAGTACTTC
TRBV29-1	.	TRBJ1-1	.	CSVVGWTEAFF	TGCAGCGTTGTGGGGTGGACTGAAGCTTTCTTT